This TCR beta chain was identified during a study of blood T cell repertoires in COVID-19. As for the study in general: Acute and convalescent COVID-19 samples came from the United States, Italy and Spain.

With 1 base removed from V and 8 bases from J, the gap between germline ends came to 8 bases. Per the germline V gene, CDR1 is LGHDT and CDR2 is YNNKEL (reference sequence). The CDR3 runs 12 residues. Authors' data handling: It was from reference gene primer amplification that nucleated cell counts were estimated. Profiling relied on immunoSEQ multiplex PCR, and the TCRdb table lists in-frame clones only, not all of them. V and J calls and clone size are given by that table; D and trimming were obtained from the DNA. The sample lists roughly 200,000 clones; 90% were seen once. The chain links TRBV3-1 (or the pseudogene TRBV3-2) to TRBJ1-2; D unresolved. The TCR originated in a man aged 50-59 years with acute or convalescent COVID-19. The sample comprised peripheral blood. Here the CDR3 reads CASSQGGIGYTF. For the CDR3, the DNA is TGTGCCAGCAGCCAAGGAGGAATAGGCTACACCTTC.